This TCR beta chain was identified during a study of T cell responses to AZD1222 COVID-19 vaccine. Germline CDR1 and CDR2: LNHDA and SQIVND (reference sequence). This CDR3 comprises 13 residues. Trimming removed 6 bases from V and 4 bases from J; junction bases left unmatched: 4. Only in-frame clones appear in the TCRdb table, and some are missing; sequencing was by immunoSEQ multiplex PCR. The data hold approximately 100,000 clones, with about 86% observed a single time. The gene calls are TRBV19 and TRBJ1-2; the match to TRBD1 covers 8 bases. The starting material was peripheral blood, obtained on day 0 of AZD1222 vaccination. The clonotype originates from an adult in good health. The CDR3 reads CASSRTGSYGYTF. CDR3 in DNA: TGTGCCAGTAGCCGGACAGGGAGCTATGGCTACACCTTC.